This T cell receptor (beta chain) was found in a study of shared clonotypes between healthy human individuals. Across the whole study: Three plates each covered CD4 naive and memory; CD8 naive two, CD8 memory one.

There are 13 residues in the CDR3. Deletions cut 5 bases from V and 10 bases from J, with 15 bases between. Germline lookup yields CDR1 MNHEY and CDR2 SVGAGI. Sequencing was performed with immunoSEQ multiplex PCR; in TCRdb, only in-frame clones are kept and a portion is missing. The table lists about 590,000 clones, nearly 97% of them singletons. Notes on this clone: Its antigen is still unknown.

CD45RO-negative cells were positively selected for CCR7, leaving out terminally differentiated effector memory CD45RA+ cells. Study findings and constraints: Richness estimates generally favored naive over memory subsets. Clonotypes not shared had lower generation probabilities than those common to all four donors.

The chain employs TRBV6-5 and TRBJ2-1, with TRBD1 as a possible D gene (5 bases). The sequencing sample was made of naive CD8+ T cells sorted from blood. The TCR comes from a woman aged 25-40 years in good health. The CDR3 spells CASSIRVEREQFF. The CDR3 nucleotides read TGTGCCAGCAGTATCAGGGTAGAGAGGGAGCAGTTCTTC.